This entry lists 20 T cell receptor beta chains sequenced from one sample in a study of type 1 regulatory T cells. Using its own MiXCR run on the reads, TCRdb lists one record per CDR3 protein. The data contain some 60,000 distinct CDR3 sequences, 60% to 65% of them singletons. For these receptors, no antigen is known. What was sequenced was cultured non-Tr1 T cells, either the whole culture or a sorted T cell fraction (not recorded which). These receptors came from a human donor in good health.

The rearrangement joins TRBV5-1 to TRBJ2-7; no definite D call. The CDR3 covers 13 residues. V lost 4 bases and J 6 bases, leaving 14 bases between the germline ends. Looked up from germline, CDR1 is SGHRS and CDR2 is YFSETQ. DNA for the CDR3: TGCGCCAGCAGCCAGGACCTTTCCACCGAGCAGTACTTC. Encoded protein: CASSQDLSTEQYF.

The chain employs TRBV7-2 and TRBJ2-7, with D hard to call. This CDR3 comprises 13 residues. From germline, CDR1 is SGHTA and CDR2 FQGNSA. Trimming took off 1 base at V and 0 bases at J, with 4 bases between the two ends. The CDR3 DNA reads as TGTGCCAGCAGCTTAGTGGTCTCCTACGAGCAGTACTTC. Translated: CASSLVVSYEQYF.

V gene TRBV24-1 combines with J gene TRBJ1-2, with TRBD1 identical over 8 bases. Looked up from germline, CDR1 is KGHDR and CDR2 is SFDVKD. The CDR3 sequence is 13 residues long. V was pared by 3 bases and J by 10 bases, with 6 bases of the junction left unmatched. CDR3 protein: CATSDTGTGPYTF. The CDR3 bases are TGTGCCACCAGTGATACCGGGACAGGCCCCTACACCTTC.

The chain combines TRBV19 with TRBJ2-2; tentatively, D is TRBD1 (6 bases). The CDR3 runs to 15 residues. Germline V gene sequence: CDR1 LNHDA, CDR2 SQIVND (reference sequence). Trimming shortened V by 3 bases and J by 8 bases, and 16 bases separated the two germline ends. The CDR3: CASSIGQSRSGELFF. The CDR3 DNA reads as TGTGCCAGTAGTATTGGACAGTCCAGGAGTGGGGAGCTGTTTTTT.

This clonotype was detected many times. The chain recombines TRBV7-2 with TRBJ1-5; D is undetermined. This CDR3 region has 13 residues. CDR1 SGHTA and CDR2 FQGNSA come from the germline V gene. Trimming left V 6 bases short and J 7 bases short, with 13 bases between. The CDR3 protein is CASSGDLEQPQHF. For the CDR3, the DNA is TGTGCCAGCAGTGGGGATTTGGAGCAGCCCCAGCATTTT.

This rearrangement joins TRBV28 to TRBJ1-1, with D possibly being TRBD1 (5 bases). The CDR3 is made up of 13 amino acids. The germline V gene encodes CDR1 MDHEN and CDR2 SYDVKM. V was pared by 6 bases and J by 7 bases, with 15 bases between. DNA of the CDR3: TGTGCCAGCAGACACCGTTCGGGGGATGAAGCTTTCTTT. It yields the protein CASRHRSGDEAFF.

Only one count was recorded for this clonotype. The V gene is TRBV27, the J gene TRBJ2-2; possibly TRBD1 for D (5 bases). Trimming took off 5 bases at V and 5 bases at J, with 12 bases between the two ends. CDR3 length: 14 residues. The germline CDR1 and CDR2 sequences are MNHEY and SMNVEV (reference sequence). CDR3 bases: TGTGCCAGCAGTCAATGGACATGGACCGGGGAGCTGTTTTTT. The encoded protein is CASSQWTWTGELFF.

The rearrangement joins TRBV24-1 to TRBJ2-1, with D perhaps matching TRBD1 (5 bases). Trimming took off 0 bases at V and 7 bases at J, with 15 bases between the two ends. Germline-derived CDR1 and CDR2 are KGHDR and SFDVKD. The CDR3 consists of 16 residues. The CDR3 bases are TGTGCCACCAGTGATTTGCAACGATCGACAGAAAATGAGCAGTTCTTC. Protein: CATSDLQRSTENEQFF.

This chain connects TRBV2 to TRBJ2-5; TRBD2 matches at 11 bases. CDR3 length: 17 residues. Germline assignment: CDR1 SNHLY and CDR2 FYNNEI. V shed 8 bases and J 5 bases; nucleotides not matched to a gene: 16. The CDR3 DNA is TGTGCCAGCCTGCTAGCGGGAGGCCTGGGGGCTCAGGAGACCCAGTACTTC. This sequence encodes CASLLAGGLGAQETQYF.

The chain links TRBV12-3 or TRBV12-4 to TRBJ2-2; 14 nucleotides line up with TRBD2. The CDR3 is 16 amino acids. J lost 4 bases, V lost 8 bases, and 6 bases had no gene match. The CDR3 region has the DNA TGTGCCAGCCGGGGACTAGCGGGAGTTGGCACCGGGGAGCTGTTTTTT. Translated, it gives CASRGLAGVGTGELFF.

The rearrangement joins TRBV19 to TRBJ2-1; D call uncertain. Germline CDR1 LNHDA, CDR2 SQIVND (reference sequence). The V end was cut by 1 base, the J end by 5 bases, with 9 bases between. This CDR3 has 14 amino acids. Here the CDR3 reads CASSIGRWDNEQFF. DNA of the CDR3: TGTGCCAGTAGTATAGGGCGGTGGGACAATGAGCAGTTCTTC.

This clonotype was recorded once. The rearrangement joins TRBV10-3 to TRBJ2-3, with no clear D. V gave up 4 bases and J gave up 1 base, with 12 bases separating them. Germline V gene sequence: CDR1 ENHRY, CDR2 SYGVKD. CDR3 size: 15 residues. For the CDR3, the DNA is TGTGCCATCAGTGTGGAGCCCCGGGGCACAGATACGCAGTATTTT. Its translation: CAISVEPRGTDTQYF.

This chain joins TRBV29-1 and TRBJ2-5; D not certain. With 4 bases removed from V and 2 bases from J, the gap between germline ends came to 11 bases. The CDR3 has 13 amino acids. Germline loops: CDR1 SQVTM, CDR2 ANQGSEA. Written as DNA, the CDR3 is TGCAGCGTTGTGGCCCCAACTCAAGAGACCCAGTACTTC. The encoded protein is CSVVAPTQETQYF.

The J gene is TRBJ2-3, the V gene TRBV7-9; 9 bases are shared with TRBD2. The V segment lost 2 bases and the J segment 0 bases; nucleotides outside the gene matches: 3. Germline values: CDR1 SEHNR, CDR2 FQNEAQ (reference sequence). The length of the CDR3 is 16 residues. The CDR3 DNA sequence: TGTGCCAGCAGCTTAACAAGCGGGGGGAGCACAGATACGCAGTATTTT. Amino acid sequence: CASSLTSGGSTDTQYF.

CDR3 DNA sequence: TGTGCCAGCAGTGAAGAAGTGGATACGCAGTATTTT. Translation: CASSEEVDTQYF. The rearrangement uses TRBV2 and TRBJ2-3; D is unclear. The CDR3 length is 12 residues. Per germline, CDR1 SNHLY and CDR2 FYNNEI. V dropped 1 base and J dropped 6 bases, with 5 bases sitting between them.

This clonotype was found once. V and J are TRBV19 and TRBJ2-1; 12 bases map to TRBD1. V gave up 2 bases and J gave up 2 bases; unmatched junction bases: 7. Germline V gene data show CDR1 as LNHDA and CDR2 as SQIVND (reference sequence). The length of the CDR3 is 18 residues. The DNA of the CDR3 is TGTGCCAGTAGTATACAAGGGACAGGGGGCTCCACCTACAATGAGCAGTTCTTC. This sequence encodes CASSIQGTGGSTYNEQFF.

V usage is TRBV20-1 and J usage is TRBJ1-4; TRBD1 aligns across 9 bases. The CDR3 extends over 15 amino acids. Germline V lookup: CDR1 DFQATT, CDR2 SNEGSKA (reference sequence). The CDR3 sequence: CSVEGGTGLRDKLFF. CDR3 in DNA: TGCAGCGTTGAAGGGGGGACAGGGCTGAGGGATAAACTGTTTTTT.

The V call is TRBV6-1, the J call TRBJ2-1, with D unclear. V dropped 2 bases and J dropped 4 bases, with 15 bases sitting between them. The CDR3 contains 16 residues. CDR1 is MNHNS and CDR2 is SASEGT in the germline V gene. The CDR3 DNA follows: TGTGCCAGCAGTGAATCTGCAGAAGGGCTTTACAATGAGCAGTTCTTC. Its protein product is CASSESAEGLYNEQFF.

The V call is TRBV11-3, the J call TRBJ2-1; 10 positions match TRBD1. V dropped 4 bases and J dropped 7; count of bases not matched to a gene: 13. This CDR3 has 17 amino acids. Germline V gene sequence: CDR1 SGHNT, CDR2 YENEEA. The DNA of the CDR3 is TGTGCCAGCAGCTATACACCCGGGACAGGGGAAACTAATGAGCAGTTCTTC. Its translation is CASSYTPGTGETNEQFF. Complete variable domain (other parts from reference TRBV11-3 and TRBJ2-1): EAGVVQSPRYKIIEKKQPVAFWCNPISGHNTLYWYLQNLGQGPELLIRYENEEAVDDSQLPKDRFSAERLKGVDSTLKIQPAELGDSAVYLCASSYTPGTGETNEQFFGPGTRLTVL.

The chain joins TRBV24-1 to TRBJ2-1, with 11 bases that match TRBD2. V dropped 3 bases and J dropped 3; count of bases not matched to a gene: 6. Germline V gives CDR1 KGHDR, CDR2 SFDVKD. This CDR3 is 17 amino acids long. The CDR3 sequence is CATSDRMGLADYNEQFF. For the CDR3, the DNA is TGTGCCACCAGTGATAGGATGGGACTAGCGGACTACAATGAGCAGTTCTTC.